This TCR beta chain was identified during a study of vaccination and CD4 T cells after COVID-19. Study information: The convalescents, six males and four females, included two who were Hispanic. Post-diagnosis, post-COVID samples were collected after a median about 95 days, ranging 35 to 161.

With respect to this clonotype: Its specificity is unknown.

Per germline, CDR1 MNHNS and CDR2 SASEGT. V was shortened by 5 bases and J by 8 bases, with 27 bases between the two germline ends. This CDR3 is 17 amino acids long. With the Oncomine TCR Beta short-read assay, DNA from cultured CD4+ T cells was sequenced. TCRdb re-called the PCR reads with MiXCR, one entry per CDR3 protein. The table has around 20,000 distinct CDR3 sequences, around a quarter seen once. Treatment denoted: roughly 11-day PBMC culture with coronavirus spike peptide pools or control peptides (ViraFEST assay). The sample comprised cultured CD4+ T cells from blood. V usage is TRBV6-1 and J usage is TRBJ1-2, with a tentative D call TRBD1 (5 bases). The sequence came from a human donor with COVID-19. CDR3 bases: TGTGCCAGCAGTCGAGGACCCGACAGTATCCGGACTAAGGGCTACACCTTC. Translated: CASSRGPDSIRTKGYTF.